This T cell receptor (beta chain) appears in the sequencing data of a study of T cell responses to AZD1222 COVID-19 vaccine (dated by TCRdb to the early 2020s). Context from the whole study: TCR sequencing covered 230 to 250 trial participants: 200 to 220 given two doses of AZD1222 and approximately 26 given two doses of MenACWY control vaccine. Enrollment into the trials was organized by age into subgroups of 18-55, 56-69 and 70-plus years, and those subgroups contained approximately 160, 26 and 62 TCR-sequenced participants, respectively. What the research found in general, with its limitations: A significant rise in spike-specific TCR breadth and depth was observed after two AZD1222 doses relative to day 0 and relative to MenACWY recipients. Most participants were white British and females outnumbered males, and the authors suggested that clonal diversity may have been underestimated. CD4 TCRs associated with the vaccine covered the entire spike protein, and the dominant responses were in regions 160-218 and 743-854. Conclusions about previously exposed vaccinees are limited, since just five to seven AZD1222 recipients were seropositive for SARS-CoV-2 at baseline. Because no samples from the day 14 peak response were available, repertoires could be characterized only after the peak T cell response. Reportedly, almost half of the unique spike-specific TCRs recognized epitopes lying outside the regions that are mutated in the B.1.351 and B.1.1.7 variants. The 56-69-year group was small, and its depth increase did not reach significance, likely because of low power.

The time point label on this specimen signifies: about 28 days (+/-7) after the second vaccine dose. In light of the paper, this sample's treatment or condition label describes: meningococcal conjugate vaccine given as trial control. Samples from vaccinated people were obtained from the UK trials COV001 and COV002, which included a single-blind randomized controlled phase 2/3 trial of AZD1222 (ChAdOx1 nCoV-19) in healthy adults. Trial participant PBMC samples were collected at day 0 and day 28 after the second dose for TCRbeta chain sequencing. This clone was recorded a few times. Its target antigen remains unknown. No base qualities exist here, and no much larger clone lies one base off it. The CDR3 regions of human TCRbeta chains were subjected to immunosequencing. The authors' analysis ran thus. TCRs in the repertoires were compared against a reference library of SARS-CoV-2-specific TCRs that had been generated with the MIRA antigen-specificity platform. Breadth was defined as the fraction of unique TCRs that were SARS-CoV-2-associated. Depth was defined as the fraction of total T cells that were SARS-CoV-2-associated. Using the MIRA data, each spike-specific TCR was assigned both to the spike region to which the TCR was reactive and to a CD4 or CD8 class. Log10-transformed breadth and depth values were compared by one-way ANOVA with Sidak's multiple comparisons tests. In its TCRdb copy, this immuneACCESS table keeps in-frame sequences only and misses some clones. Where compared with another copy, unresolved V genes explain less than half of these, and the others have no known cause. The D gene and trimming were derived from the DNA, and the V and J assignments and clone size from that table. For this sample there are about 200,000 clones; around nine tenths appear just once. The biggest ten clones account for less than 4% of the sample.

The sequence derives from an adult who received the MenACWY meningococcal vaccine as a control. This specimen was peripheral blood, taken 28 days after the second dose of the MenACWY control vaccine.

The bases read TGTGCCAGCAGCCCTGGGGGGGAGATGAAGACCCAGTACTTC. Protein translation: CASSPGGEMKTQYF. This receptor chain uses TRBV7-2 and TRBJ2-5; TRBD2 aligns with 7 central bases. CDR1 and CDR2 are drawn from the germline V gene: SGHTA, FQGNSA. At the junction V is shortened by 5 bases and J by 6 bases; bases outside the gene matches: 9. The CDR3 holds 14 amino acids from the cysteine to the phenylalanine. Only the CDR3 DNA stays, 42 bases, in frame from base 1. Outside the CDR3, residues come from the reference TRBV7-2 and TRBJ2-5 proteins, so the full variable domain is: GAGVSQSPSNKVTEKGKDVELRCDPISGHTALYWYRQSLGQGLEFLIYFQGNSAPDKSGLPSDRFSAERTGGSVSTLTIQRTQQEDSAVYLCASSPGGEMKTQYFGPGTRLLVL.